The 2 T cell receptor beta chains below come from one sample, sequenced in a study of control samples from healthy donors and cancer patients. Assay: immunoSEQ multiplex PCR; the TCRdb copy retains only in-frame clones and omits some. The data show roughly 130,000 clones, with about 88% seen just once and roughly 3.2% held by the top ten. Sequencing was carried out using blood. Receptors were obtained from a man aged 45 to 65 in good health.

CDR3 protein: CASRGGGQPQHF. The CDR3 nucleotides read TGCGCCAGCAGGGGGGGCGGTCAGCCCCAGCATTTT. The chain joins TRBV10-2 to TRBJ1-5, with D perhaps matching TRBD1 (6 bases). The CDR3 spans 12 residues. Trimming removed 6 bases at V and 6 bases at J, with 9 bases between. CDR1 is WSHSY and CDR2 is SAAADI in the germline V gene.

This CDR3 is CASSSVGGGADTGELFF. The CDR3 DNA reads TGTGCCAGCAGTTCCGTTGGTGGGGGGGCAGACACCGGGGAGCTGTTTTTT. The chain is built from TRBV28 and TRBJ2-2, with D tentatively TRBD2 (7 bases). The CDR3 is made up of 17 amino acids. CDR1 and CDR2 (germline): MDHEN, SYDVKM. The V gene lost 4 bases and the J gene lost 3 bases, with 18 bases spanning the gap.